The 27 T cell receptor beta chains listed next were all sequenced from one sample in a study of beta chain features in type 1 diabetes (dated by TCRdb to between 2017 and 2018). Libraries came from the immunoSEQ multiplex PCR assay. All of the isolated RNA was reverse transcribed with the High Capacity cDNA Reverse Transcription Kit, so expressed TCRB transcripts were sequenced. TCRdb provides this immuneACCESS table in a form limited to in-frame rearrangements. Some clones are lacking; in checked studies, under half of them reflect an unresolved V gene, and why the rest are absent is not known. The sample table shows 200,000 to 250,000 clones, and 11% are seen once. Approximately 1.3% of the sample is taken by the ten largest. The sequencing input was central memory CD4+ T cells from blood. These receptors came from a man in his late teens or twenties in good health.

The sample holds a few counts of this clone. The chain carries TRBV7-2 and TRBJ1-2, with TRBD1 identical over 8 bases. V lost 5 bases and J lost 4; bases outside the gene matches: 3. Germline V gene lookup returns CDR1 SGHTA and CDR2 FQGNSA. This CDR3 contains 13 residues. This CDR3 reads CASSQGAGYGYTF. CDR3 in DNA: TGTGCCAGCAGCCAGGGGGCAGGCTATGGCTACACCTTC.

The chain combines TRBV4-2 with TRBJ1-1, with 7 bases identical to TRBD1. CDR1 and CDR2 (germline): LGHNA, YNFKEQ. V lost 4 bases to trimming and J lost 0 bases; unmatched junction nucleotides: 8. This CDR3 contains 16 residues. In DNA form, the CDR3 reads TGTGCCAGCAGCCCGACCGGGACAGCCCTGAACACTGAAGCTTTCTTT. It codes for CASSPTGTALNTEAFF.

In its sample, this clone was seen a few times. The rearrangement links TRBV9 to TRBJ2-1, with 9 nucleotides matching TRBD2. Trimming cost V 0 bases and J 5 bases; bases outside gene matches: 3. Germline V gene sequence: CDR1 SGDLS, CDR2 YYNGEE. The CDR3 contains 15 residues. The CDR3 region has the DNA TGTGCCAGCAGCGTAGCTGAGCGGGAGGACAATGAGCAGTTCTTC. Residues: CASSVAEREDNEQFF.

The rearrangement uses TRBV27 and TRBJ2-7, with 13 bases aligning to TRBD2. The CDR3 consists of 15 residues. V shed 4 bases, J shed 4 bases, and the junction held 4 bases outside the gene matches. The germline V gene has CDR1 MNHEY and CDR2 SMNVEV (reference sequence). The CDR3 bases are TGTGCCAGCAGTTCCTGGACTAGCGGGAGTTACGAGCAGTACTTC. It specifies CASSSWTSGSYEQYF.

J is TRBJ2-7 and V is TRBV4-1; 9 bases line up with TRBD2. CDR1 is MGHRA and CDR2 is YSYEKL in the germline V gene. V shed 4 bases and J 7 bases; nucleotides not matched to a gene: 8. The CDR3 spans 14 residues. CDR3 sequence (DNA): TGCGCCAGCAGCCGAGATAGCGGGAGAAGAGAGCAGTACTTC. Residues: CASSRDSGRREQYF.

This clone was recorded a few times. CDR3 protein: CASRTGTQETQYF. The CDR3 DNA is TGTGCCAGCAGGACCGGGACACAAGAGACCCAGTACTTC. This chain uses TRBV27 with TRBJ2-5, with a possible D match to TRBD1 (6 bases). From germline, CDR1 is MNHEY and CDR2 SMNVEV (reference sequence). V was trimmed by 6 bases and J by 2 bases, leaving 10 bases between them. This CDR3 has 13 amino acids.

The chain recombines TRBV5-4 with TRBJ1-3; D not certain. V lost 2 bases to trimming and J lost 4 bases, with 13 bases between them. The germline V gene encodes CDR1 SGHNT and CDR2 YYREEE (reference sequence). There are 15 residues in the CDR3. The DNA of the CDR3 is TGTGCCAGCAGCTTTGGTCAGATGGAGGGAAACACCATATATTTT. Amino acid sequence: CASSFGQMEGNTIYF.

This clone came up a few times. A much larger clone lies one base from this, so it may be a read error. The CDR3 nucleotides read TGTTCCAGCAGCCAAGACTTGAACACTGAAGCTTTCTTT. Translating it yields CSSSQDLNTEAFF. The chain uses TRBV14 and TRBJ1-1; D gene ambiguous. Germline-derived CDR1 and CDR2 are SGHDN and FVKESK. The CDR3 is 13 amino acids.

This clone was seen only a few times. Other DNA sequences in the sample encode the same CDR3. The V gene is TRBV6-5, the J gene TRBJ2-7; D assignment may be TRBD1 or TRBD2 (5 bases each). This CDR3 is built from 13 residues. Germline CDR1 and CDR2: MNHEY and SVGAGI. V dropped 6 bases and J dropped 2 bases, with 11 bases sitting between them. The CDR3, as DNA: TGTGCCAGCAGGAAGGGACGGACCTACGAGCAGTACTTC. Translation gives CASRKGRTYEQYF.

This clone was recorded a few times. Mismatch with germline at one junction end may stem from a read error. The chain has TRBV6-5 and TRBJ2-4; D not certain. CDR3 length equals 13 residues. Per germline, CDR1 MNHEY and CDR2 SVGAGI. CDR3 protein: CASSAQDHRSVHF. Written as DNA, the CDR3 is TGTGCCAGCAGTGCCCAGGACCACCGGAGTGTGCACTTC.

In its sample, this clone was seen a few times. The CDR3 nucleotides are TGTGCCAGCACCCCGGCTGGCGGGATCTCCTACAATGAGCAGTTCTTC. Its translation: CASTPAGGISYNEQFF. The chain links TRBV5-4 to TRBJ2-1, with D possibly being TRBD2 (6 bases). Germline assignment: CDR1 SGHNT and CDR2 YYREEE (reference sequence). Trimming took 6 bases from V and 0 from J, leaving 16 bases between them. This CDR3 has 16 amino acids. Filled out from reference TRBV5-4 and TRBJ2-1, the complete variable domain reads ETGVTQSPTHLIKTRGQQVTLRCSSQSGHNTVSWYQQALGQGPQFIFQYYREEENGRGNFPPRFSGLQFPNYSSELNVNALELDDSALYLCASTPAGGISYNEQFFGPGTRLTVL.

This clone has just a few counts. The gene calls are TRBV5-1 and TRBJ2-3; TRBD1 agrees at 7 bases. V dropped 6 bases and J dropped 1; count of bases not matched to a gene: 5. Germline V CDR1 and CDR2: SGHRS, YFSETQ. The CDR3 is made up of 14 amino acids. The CDR3 DNA sequence: TGCGCCAGCACGGGACAGCTTGGCACAGATACGCAGTATTTT. It translates to CASTGQLGTDTQYF.

A few counts support this clone. The rearrangement joins TRBV6-6 to TRBJ2-7; 7 bases fit TRBD2. In germline, CDR1 is MNHNY, CDR2 SVGAGI (reference sequence). The CDR3 length is 12 residues. Trimming removed 2 bases from V and 6 bases from J; junction bases left unmatched: 1. This chain's CDR3 is CASSYGEGEQYF. CDR3 sequence (DNA): TGTGCCAGCAGTTACGGGGAGGGCGAGCAGTACTTC.

There are a few counts of this clone. The rearrangement links TRBV5-1 to TRBJ2-7, with D uncertain. V lost 4 bases and J 5 bases, leaving 13 bases between the germline ends. CDR1 is SGHRS and CDR2 is YFSETQ in the germline V gene. The CDR3 runs to 13 residues. Here the CDR3 reads CASSHLLGNEQYF. The CDR3 DNA reads as TGCGCCAGCAGCCACCTCCTGGGCAACGAGCAGTACTTC.

This clone was found many times. Here the CDR3 DNA reads TGTGCCAGCAGAAAAAGCTACGAGCAGTACTTC. The encoded protein is CASRKSYEQYF. The chain is built from TRBV28 and TRBJ2-7; D is unclear. Germline CDR1 reads MDHEN; CDR2 reads SYDVKM. V shed 6 bases and J shed 3 bases, with 6 bases lying between them. This CDR3 comprises 11 residues.

The chain combines TRBV4-3 with TRBJ2-2; D ambiguous. The CDR3 spans 14 residues. Looked up from germline, CDR1 is LGHNA and CDR2 is YSLEER. V lost 1 base to trimming and J lost 5 bases, with 8 bases between them. CDR3 in amino acids: CASSQVLETGELFF. The CDR3 region has the DNA TGCGCCAGCAGCCAAGTGTTGGAGACCGGGGAGCTGTTTTTT.

CDR3 in DNA: TGCAGCGTTCGCGGGACCGGGCCCCCCGGGGAGCTGTTTTTT. It is translated as CSVRGTGPPGELFF. V usage is TRBV29-1 and J usage is TRBJ2-2; D might be TRBD2 (6 bases). Germline values: CDR1 SQVTM, CDR2 ANQGSEA. Trimming took 5 bases from V and 6 from J, leaving 16 bases between them. CDR3 size: 14 residues.

The chain couples TRBV19 to TRBJ2-3; possibly TRBD2 for D (6 bases). Trimming left V 7 bases short and J 6 bases short, with 20 bases between. Germline loops: CDR1 LNHDA, CDR2 SQIVND (reference sequence). This CDR3 contains 15 residues. The CDR3 DNA follows: TGTGCCAGTAATTACGACTCCCGGAGGGCGGATACGCAGTATTTT. Protein sequence: CASNYDSRRADTQYF.

The chain is built from TRBV7-2 and TRBJ2-7; D assignment may be TRBD1 or TRBD2 (5 bases each). Germline V gene data show CDR1 as SGHTA and CDR2 as FQGNSA. The V and J ends lost 7 bases and 2 bases respectively, with 15 bases between them. The CDR3 runs 14 residues. CDR3 DNA sequence: TGTGCCAGCACCATCCCGGGACCGGCCTACGAGCAGTACTTC. Its translation: CASTIPGPAYEQYF. The complete variable domain, with remaining parts taken from reference TRBV7-2 and TRBJ2-7, reads GAGVSQSPSNKVTEKGKDVELRCDPISGHTALYWYRQSLGQGLEFLIYFQGNSAPDKSGLPSDRFSAERTGGSVSTLTIQRTQQEDSAVYLCASTIPGPAYEQYFGPGTRLTVT.

The chain recombines TRBV4-1 with TRBJ2-7; D perhaps matches TRBD2 (6 bases). This CDR3 comprises 14 residues. Looked up from germline, CDR1 is MGHRA and CDR2 is YSYEKL. Trimming removed 2 bases at V and 5 bases at J, with 13 bases between. The CDR3 DNA reads as TGCGCCAGCAGCCAACCTACCGGGAGCCACGAGCAGTACTTC. It yields the protein CASSQPTGSHEQYF.

This clone was counted only a few times. J is TRBJ2-3 and V is TRBV2; D call uncertain. The CDR3 consists of 15 residues. Germline V CDR1 and CDR2: SNHLY, FYNNEI. The germline V and J ends were trimmed by 4 bases and 0 bases, with 11 bases remaining between them. The CDR3 loop reads CASSVERTSTDTQYF. The CDR3 DNA is TGTGCCAGCAGTGTGGAGAGAACTAGCACAGATACGCAGTATTTT.

The chain is built from TRBV11-2 and TRBJ2-1; perhaps D is TRBD1 or TRBD2 (5 bases each). This CDR3 contains 17 residues. Trimming took off 0 bases at V and 3 bases at J, with 15 bases between the two ends. Germline V gene data show CDR1 as SGHAT and CDR2 as FQNNGV. The CDR3 DNA reads TGTGCCAGCAGCTTAGATTCGGGGACGAACCTCTACAATGAGCAGTTCTTC. The encoded protein is CASSLDSGTNLYNEQFF.

This clone was seen a few times. This chain links TRBV27 with TRBJ2-7; D not resolved. Germline CDR1 is MNHEY and CDR2 is SMNVEV (reference sequence). Trimming pared 5 bases from V and 0 bases from J, leaving 5 bases between. The length of the CDR3 is 12 residues. The CDR3 DNA follows: TGTGCCAGCAGTACTAACTCCTACGAGCAGTACTTC. The encoded protein is CASSTNSYEQYF.

The chain has TRBV5-1 and TRBJ2-2; D is perhaps TRBD2 (6 bases). V gave up 4 bases and J gave up 2 bases, with 12 bases separating them. The germline V gene encodes CDR1 SGHRS and CDR2 YFSETQ. This CDR3 region has 15 residues. The CDR3 loop reads CASSRRELNTGELFF. DNA for the CDR3: TGCGCCAGCAGCCGACGGGAGTTAAACACCGGGGAGCTGTTTTTT.

The genes are TRBV7-9 and TRBJ2-1; 9 positions agree with TRBD2. CDR3 size: 17 residues. The J segment lost 8 bases and the V segment lost 1 base, leaving 12 bases of the junction unmatched. Germline CDR1 and CDR2: SEHNR and FQNEAQ (reference sequence). The CDR3 loop reads CASSLVVASGISHEQFF. The CDR3 DNA is TGTGCCAGCAGCTTAGTTGTGGCTAGCGGGATCTCGCATGAGCAGTTCTTC.

This clone was observed a handful of times. Other DNA sequences in this specimen translate into the identical CDR3. The chain couples TRBV7-2 to TRBJ1-5; D remains unclear. This CDR3 is 13 amino acids long. The V end lost 4 bases, the J end lost 2 bases, and 6 bases lay between the germline ends. Germline V lookup: CDR1 SGHTA, CDR2 FQGNSA. As DNA, the CDR3 is TGTGCCAGCAGCTCTAGGGGCAATCAGCCCCAGCATTTT. It yields the protein CASSSRGNQPQHF.

In regard to this clone: The junction differs from germline at one of its ends, possibly a read error. The CDR3 region is CSAADRGSVF. For the CDR3, the DNA is TGCAGTGCGGCCGACAGGGGCTCGGTCTTC. The rearrangement uses TRBV20-1 and TRBJ2-1, with TRBD1 matching over 8 bases. Germline V gives CDR1 DFQATT, CDR2 SNEGSKA (reference sequence). This CDR3 contains 10 residues.